This T cell receptor (beta chain) comes out of a study of neurological immune-mediated disorders. This clonotype occurred many times. Germline assignment: CDR1 SGHVS and CDR2 FNYEAQ. This CDR3 has 14 residues. V lost 4 bases and J 0 bases, leaving 9 bases between the germline ends. cDNA was made by 5'RACE with 10-nucleotide random UMIs. In TCRdb, the 5' RACE reads were re-called with MiXCR into one record per CDR3 protein. There are approximately 86,000 distinct CDR3 sequences in the sample; 2.5% to 3% occur only once, and 1.1% lies in the top ten. This clonotype was sampled from a woman in her thirties with multiple sclerosis. The chain employs TRBV7-6 and TRBJ1-1; D may be TRBD1 (5 bases). The sequencing sample was made of PBMCs. The CDR3 loop is CASSSGTLNTEAFF. The CDR3 nucleotides read TGTGCCAGCAGCTCTGGGACGCTGAACACTGAAGCTTTCTTT.